A single sample is the source of the 31 T cell receptor beta chains below, sequenced in a study of CD8+ T cells in alopecia areata. The authors extracted RNA and reverse transcribed it into cDNA as the sequencing template. Profiling relied on immunoSEQ multiplex PCR, and the TCRdb table lists in-frame clones only, not all of them. The sample consists of 130,000 or so clones, 47% of them appearing once. The material sequenced was NKG2D-low CD8+ T cells sorted from blood. These receptors all stem from a human donor with alopecia areata.

The chain joins TRBV27 to TRBJ2-7; 7 positions match TRBD2. With 8 bases clipped from V and 4 bases from J, the junction kept 5 bases outside the gene matches. Germline loops: CDR1 MNHEY, CDR2 SMNVEV (reference sequence). The CDR3 has 12 amino acids. CDR3 amino acids: CASGTTLYEQYF. CDR3 nucleotides: TGTGCCAGCGGGACTACCTTGTACGAGCAGTACTTC.

This chain links TRBV29-1 with TRBJ2-3; 12 bases are a match to TRBD2. The CDR3 is 15 residues long. The junction had 4 bases not matched to a gene; V was cut back by 6 bases and J by 0 bases. Germline V gene lookup returns CDR1 SQVTM and CDR2 ANQGSEA. The chain's CDR3 is CSVLGTSGSTDTQYF. The CDR3 DNA reads as TGCAGCGTCCTAGGGACTAGCGGGAGCACAGATACGCAGTATTTT.

The chain is built from TRBV6-6 and TRBJ2-5; D is undetermined. This CDR3 has 13 residues. Germline CDR1 is MNHNY and CDR2 is SVGAGI (reference sequence). V shed 7 bases and J shed 5 bases, with 14 bases lying between them. CDR3 sequence (DNA): TGTGCCAGCACCCACTGGGTGCGGGAGACCCAGTACTTC. As protein: CASTHWVRETQYF.

The rearrangement links TRBV4-1 to TRBJ1-6; D is possibly TRBD1 (5 bases). Germline lookup yields CDR1 MGHRA and CDR2 YSYEKL. Trimming removed 5 bases from V and 6 bases from J, with 14 bases in between. This CDR3 comprises 15 residues. CDR3 nucleotide sequence: TGCGCCAGCAGCTCCGGGGGAGCCCTTAATTCACCCCTCCACTTT. Translating gives CASSSGGALNSPLHF.

The chain couples TRBV15 to TRBJ2-3, with TRBD2 matching over 10 bases. This CDR3 comprises 16 residues. The germline CDR1 and CDR2 sequences are LNHNV and YYDKDF (reference sequence). With V trimmed by 1 base and J by 2 bases, 3 bases remained unmatched. Here the CDR3 reads CATSRALAGYTDTQYF. The CDR3 bases are TGTGCCACCAGCAGAGCACTAGCGGGATACACAGATACGCAGTATTTT.

This chain joins TRBV9 and TRBJ1-1; D is unclear. The germline gives CDR1 SGDLS, CDR2 YYNGEE. V lost 4 bases and J 3 bases, leaving 16 bases between the germline ends. This CDR3 contains 15 residues. CDR3 DNA: TGTGCCAGCAGCCACGGGTCCGGGCGGGACACTGAAGCTTTCTTT. This translates into CASSHGSGRDTEAFF.

This clone was recorded a few times. V gene TRBV19 combines with J gene TRBJ1-2; no reliable D call. This CDR3 contains 13 residues. From germline, CDR1 is LNHDA and CDR2 SQIVND (reference sequence). V gave up 6 bases and J gave up 6 bases, with 14 bases separating them. The CDR3 protein is CASSPGNSNGYTF. CDR3 in DNA: TGTGCCAGTAGCCCCGGGAATTCCAATGGCTACACCTTC.

The rearrangement links TRBV29-1 to TRBJ2-5; D is possibly TRBD2 (6 bases). Between the trimmed V and J ends, which lost 3 bases and 0 bases, there was a span of 11 bases. The germline CDR1 and CDR2 sequences are SQVTM and ANQGSEA. CDR3 length: 14 amino acids. The CDR3 loop is CSVDGREYQETQYF. CDR3 DNA sequence: TGCAGCGTTGACGGGAGAGAGTACCAAGAGACCCAGTACTTC.

The CDR3 loop reads CSAPLWAEAFF. In nucleotides, the CDR3 is TGCAGTGCTCCCTTGTGGGCTGAAGCTTTCTTT. This chain connects TRBV20-1 to TRBJ1-1; D gene uncertain. CDR1 is DFQATT, CDR2 SNEGSKA, per germline (reference sequence). V was cut by 5 bases and J by 6 bases, with 10 bases left in between. CDR3 length equals 11 residues.

This sequence joins TRBV28 and TRBJ1-1; D uncertain. The V end lost 4 bases, the J end lost 3 bases, and 6 bases lay between the germline ends. CDR1 is MDHEN, CDR2 SYDVKM, per germline. This CDR3 has 12 residues. In DNA, the CDR3 is TGTGCCAGCAGTTCGCCCGACACTGAAGCTTTCTTT. This encodes CASSSPDTEAFF.

The rearrangement joins TRBV7-9 to TRBJ1-1; 10 positions agree with TRBD1. This CDR3 has 16 amino acids. CDR1 SEHNR and CDR2 FQNEAQ come from the germline V gene (reference sequence). The J segment lost 4 bases and the V segment lost 4 bases, leaving 9 bases of the junction unmatched. This chain's CDR3 is CASSYSGGQGSTEAFF. The CDR3 nucleotides are TGTGCCAGCAGCTATTCCGGGGGACAGGGGAGCACTGAAGCTTTCTTT.

This rearrangement joins TRBV6-5 to TRBJ2-1, with D maybe TRBD1 (5 bases). This CDR3 comprises 13 residues. Trimming took off 4 bases at V and 10 bases at J, with 14 bases between the two ends. Germline lookup yields CDR1 MNHEY and CDR2 SVGAGI. CDR3 coding DNA: TGTGCCAGCAGTTTACGTGGGGCGCCCGAGCAGTTCTTC. It encodes CASSLRGAPEQFF.

With regard to this clone: Other DNA sequences from this sample encode an identical CDR3 as well. Here the CDR3 reads CASSQGSDTQYF. The CDR3, as DNA: TGCGCCAGCAGCCAAGGGTCAGATACGCAGTATTTT. The chain is built from TRBV4-1 and TRBJ2-3; D is unclear. The V and J ends lost 1 base and 4 bases respectively, with 3 bases between them. Germline assignment: CDR1 MGHRA and CDR2 YSYEKL. The CDR3 sequence is 12 residues long.

The chain carries TRBV5-1 and TRBJ1-1; tentatively, D is TRBD1 (5 bases). From germline, CDR1 is SGHRS and CDR2 YFSETQ. V lost 3 bases and J lost 5, with 14 bases in between. The CDR3 length is 14 residues. The CDR3 nucleotides are TGCGCCAGCAGCTCCGAAGGGACGGTTACTGAAGCTTTCTTT. It is translated as CASSSEGTVTEAFF. The full variable domain, in which reference TRBV5-1 and TRBJ1-1 provide the parts outside the CDR3, is KAGVTQTPRYLIKTRGQQVTLSCSPISGHRSVSWYQQTPGQGLQFLFEYFSETQRNKGNFPGRFSGRQFSNSRSEMNVSTLELGDSALYLCASSSEGTVTEAFFGQGTRLTVV.

This clone was observed a handful of times. The chain carries TRBV5-6 and TRBJ2-7; D is ambiguous. The germline V gene encodes CDR1 SGHDT and CDR2 YYEEEE. The CDR3 contains 13 residues. Trimming cost V 7 bases and J 0 bases, with 11 bases left between them. CDR3 residues: CASAWTASYEQYF. CDR3 bases: TGTGCCAGCGCTTGGACCGCCTCCTACGAGCAGTACTTC. Combining the CDR3 with reference TRBV5-6 and TRBJ2-7 gives the whole variable domain DAGVTQSPTHLIKTRGQQVTLRCSPKSGHDTVSWYQQALGQGPQFIFQYYEEEERQRGNFPDRFSGHQFPNYSSELNVNALLLGDSALYLCASAWTASYEQYFGPGTRLTVT.

The chain has TRBV29-1 and TRBJ2-1; 10 bases align to TRBD2. The CDR3 loop spans 15 amino acids. V lost 7 bases to trimming and J lost 1 base; unmatched junction nucleotides: 7. Germline assignment: CDR1 SQVTM and CDR2 ANQGSEA. The CDR3 reads CSAQGLAHSYNEQFF. Written as DNA, the CDR3 is TGCAGCGCCCAGGGACTAGCGCATTCCTACAATGAGCAGTTCTTC.

The chain links TRBV7-9 to TRBJ2-1; the match to TRBD2 covers 9 bases. This CDR3 region has 17 residues. V gave up 4 bases and J gave up 8 bases; unmatched junction bases: 15. CDR1 is SEHNR, CDR2 FQNEAQ, per germline (reference sequence). The CDR3 coding sequence is TGTGCCAGCAGCTCATCCCTCGCTAGCGGGATCAGGGATGAGCAGTTCTTC. Translated, it gives CASSSSLASGIRDEQFF.

The V call is TRBV7-6, the J call TRBJ2-1, with D uncertain. This CDR3 spans 11 amino acids. Germline V CDR1 and CDR2: SGHVS, FNYEAQ. V dropped 2 bases and J dropped 7 bases, with 3 bases sitting between them. The CDR3: CASSLTNEQFF. The CDR3 DNA reads as TGTGCCAGCAGCTTAACAAATGAGCAGTTCTTC.

The chain's CDR3 is CASREAYAGVWDEQFF. CDR3 coding DNA: TGTGCCAGCAGAGAGGCTTATGCGGGAGTTTGGGATGAGCAGTTCTTC. This chain uses TRBV2 with TRBJ2-1, with TRBD2 matching 7 bases. Germline CDR1 is SNHLY and CDR2 is FYNNEI. Trimming removed 6 bases from V and 8 bases from J; junction bases left unmatched: 16. The CDR3 extends over 16 amino acids.

This clone was found once. The rearrangement links TRBV5-1 to TRBJ2-7; D is perhaps TRBD1 (8 bases). The CDR3 is 16 residues long. Germline V lookup: CDR1 SGHRS, CDR2 YFSETQ. V was clipped by 3 bases and J by 2 bases, with 18 bases between them. The CDR3 bases are TGCGCCAGCAGCTCCGGACAGGGAGGGGGGACCTACGAGCAGTACTTC. This codes for CASSSGQGGGTYEQYF.

The V and J genes are TRBV28 and TRBJ2-5; D gene ambiguous. The CDR3 has 14 residues. Germline CDR1 reads MDHEN; CDR2 reads SYDVKM. V lost 8 bases to trimming and J lost 4 bases, with 17 bases between them. DNA of the CDR3: TGTGCCAGCGCCAGAGAAGGGTGGGCAGAGACCCAGTACTTC. Amino acids: CASAREGWAETQYF.

The chain has TRBV29-1 and TRBJ2-3; D possibly corresponds to TRBD1 (6 bases). Trimming took off 4 bases at V and 8 bases at J, with 13 bases between the two ends. Germline V gene sequence: CDR1 SQVTM, CDR2 ANQGSEA. This CDR3 comprises 12 residues. The DNA of the CDR3 is TGCAGCGTTGTCGGGGCAGGGGTTACGCAGTATTTT. This codes for CSVVGAGVTQYF.

The sample holds a few counts of this clone. The J gene is TRBJ2-1, the V gene TRBV15; 8 positions agree with TRBD2. Trimming cost V 3 bases and J 5 bases; bases outside gene matches: 6. Germline assignment: CDR1 LNHNV and CDR2 YYDKDF (reference sequence). The CDR3 loop spans 15 amino acids. CDR3 in amino acids: CATSSQASGHNEQFF. The CDR3 DNA follows: TGTGCCACCAGCAGTCAGGCTAGCGGGCACAATGAGCAGTTCTTC.

In its sample, this clone was seen a few times. The chain joins TRBV4-3 to TRBJ2-6, with TRBD2 matching over 8 bases. Trimming took 1 base from V and 0 from J; bases not matched to a gene: 2. The germline gives CDR1 LGHNA, CDR2 YSLEER. The CDR3 is 17 amino acids. Written as DNA, the CDR3 is TGCGCCAGCAGCCAAGGGACTAGCAGCTCTGGGGCCAACGTCCTGACTTTC. Residues: CASSQGTSSSGANVLTF.

There are a few counts of this clone. V and J are TRBV4-1 and TRBJ2-3; D not certain. The CDR3 is 17 residues long. Between the trimmed V and J ends, which lost 1 base and 0 bases, there was a span of 14 bases. Germline assignment: CDR1 MGHRA and CDR2 YSYEKL. Written as DNA, the CDR3 is TGCGCCAGCAGCCAAGTATTCGCAGTCTCTAGCACAGATACGCAGTATTTT. It translates to CASSQVFAVSSTDTQYF.

A few counts support this clone. CDR3 amino acids: CSVEGGSYTF. CDR3 nucleotides: TGCAGCGTTGAAGGGGGCAGCTACACCTTC. The V gene is TRBV29-1, the J gene TRBJ1-2; D might be TRBD1 (5 bases). The germline gives CDR1 SQVTM, CDR2 ANQGSEA. The CDR3 contains 10 residues. Trimming removed 1 base at V and 9 bases at J, with 6 bases between.

The chain uses TRBV28 and TRBJ2-7; no clear D. Germline V gene data show CDR1 as MDHEN and CDR2 as SYDVKM. This CDR3 has 12 amino acids. The V end lost 3 bases, the J end lost 8 bases, and 11 bases lay between the germline ends. The CDR3 here is CASSFVLDKQYF. The DNA for the CDR3 is TGTGCCAGCAGTTTTGTCCTAGATAAGCAGTACTTC.

The chain recombines TRBV15 with TRBJ1-4; D gene ambiguous. The CDR3 loop spans 13 amino acids. Germline V gives CDR1 LNHNV, CDR2 YYDKDF (reference sequence). Trimming pared 9 bases from V and 3 bases from J, leaving 11 bases between. The CDR3 here is CATTRAANEKLFF. As DNA, the CDR3 is TGTGCCACTACTCGGGCAGCTAATGAAAAACTGTTTTTT. The variable domain in full, with the rest retrieved from reference TRBV15 and TRBJ1-4, is DAMVIQNPRYQVTQFGKPVTLSCSQTLNHNVMYWYQQKSSQAPKLLFHYYDKDFNNEADTPDNFQSRRPNTSFCFLDIRSPGLGDTAMYLCATTRAANEKLFFGSGTQLSVL.

The chain combines TRBV29-1 with TRBJ2-3; 13 bases match TRBD2. CDR3 length: 13 amino acids. Germline CDR1 SQVTM, CDR2 ANQGSEA. V shed 8 bases and J 6 bases; nucleotides not matched to a gene: 5. DNA for the CDR3: TGCAGCCGGACTAGCGGGAGTCGGGATACGCAGTATTTT. It yields the protein CSRTSGSRDTQYF.

The sample holds a few counts of this clone. In DNA form, the CDR3 reads TGTGCCAGCAGCCCGTCGGGACGGATGAACACTGAAGCTTTCTTT. Its protein product is CASSPSGRMNTEAFF. This chain uses TRBV7-9 with TRBJ1-1; possibly TRBD1 for D (5 bases). Trimming cost V 5 bases and J 0 bases, with 13 bases left between them. From germline, CDR1 is SEHNR and CDR2 FQNEAQ (reference sequence). The CDR3 totals 15 residues.

The chain has TRBV30 and TRBJ2-7; possible D gene TRBD2, 5 bases. The CDR3 loop spans 12 amino acids. Per the germline V gene, CDR1 is GTSNPN and CDR2 is SVGIG (reference sequence). Trimming pared 4 bases from V and 0 bases from J, leaving 7 bases between. Here the CDR3 reads CAWTGSSYEQYF. DNA of the CDR3: TGTGCCTGGACGGGAAGCTCCTACGAGCAGTACTTC.